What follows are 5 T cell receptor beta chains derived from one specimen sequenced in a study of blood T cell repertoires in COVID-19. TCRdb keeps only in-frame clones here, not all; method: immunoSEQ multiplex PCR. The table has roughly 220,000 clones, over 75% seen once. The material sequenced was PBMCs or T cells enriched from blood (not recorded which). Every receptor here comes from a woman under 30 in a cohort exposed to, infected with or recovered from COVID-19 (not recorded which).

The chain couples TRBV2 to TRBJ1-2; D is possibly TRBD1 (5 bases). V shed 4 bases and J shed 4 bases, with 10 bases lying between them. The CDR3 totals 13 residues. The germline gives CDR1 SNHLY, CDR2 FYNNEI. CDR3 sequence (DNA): TGTGCCAGCAGTGTCCAGGGCGGCTATGGCTACACCTTC. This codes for CASSVQGGYGYTF. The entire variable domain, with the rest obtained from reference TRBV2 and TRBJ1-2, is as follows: EPEVTQTPSHQVTQMGQEVILRCVPISNHLYFYWYRQILGQKVEFLVSFYNNEISEKSEIFDDQFSVERPDGSNFTLKIRSTKLEDSAMYFCASSVQGGYGYTFGSGTRLTVV.

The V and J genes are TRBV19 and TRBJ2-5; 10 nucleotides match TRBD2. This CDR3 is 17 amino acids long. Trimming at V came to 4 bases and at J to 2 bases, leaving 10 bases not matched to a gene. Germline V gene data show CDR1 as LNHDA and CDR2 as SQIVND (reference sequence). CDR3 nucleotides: TGTGCCAGTAGTACGGGTCTAGCGGGGGCCAGGCAAGAGACCCAGTACTTC. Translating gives CASSTGLAGARQETQYF.

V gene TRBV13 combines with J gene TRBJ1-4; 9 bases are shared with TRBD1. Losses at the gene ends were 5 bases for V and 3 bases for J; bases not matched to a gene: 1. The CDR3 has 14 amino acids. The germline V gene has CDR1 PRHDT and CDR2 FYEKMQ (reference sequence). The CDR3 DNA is TGTGCCAGCAGCAGGGACAGGGCTAATGAAAAACTGTTTTTT. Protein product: CASSRDRANEKLFF.

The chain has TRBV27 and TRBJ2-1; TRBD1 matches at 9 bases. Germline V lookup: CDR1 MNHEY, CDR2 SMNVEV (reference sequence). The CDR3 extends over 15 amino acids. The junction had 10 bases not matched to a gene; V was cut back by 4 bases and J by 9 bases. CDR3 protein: CASSSRQGGLAEQFF. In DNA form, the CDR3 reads TGTGCCAGCAGTTCCCGACAGGGGGGGCTCGCTGAGCAGTTCTTC.

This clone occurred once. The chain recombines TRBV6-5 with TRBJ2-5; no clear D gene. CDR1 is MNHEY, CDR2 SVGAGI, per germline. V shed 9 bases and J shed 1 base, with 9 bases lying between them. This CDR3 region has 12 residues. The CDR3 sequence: CASIAVQETQYF. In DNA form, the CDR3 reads TGTGCCAGTATAGCAGTCCAAGAGACCCAGTACTTC.